This TCR beta chain was found in a study of blood T cell repertoires in COVID-19. Study-level information: Samples representing acute and convalescent COVID-19 were sourced from the United States, Italy and Spain.

How the authors handled the data: Reference gene primers were amplified, and this amplification served to estimate nucleated cell counts. The assay was immunoSEQ multiplex PCR, and TCRdb's table has in-frame clones only and misses some. That table is the source of V, J and clone size, and D and trimming were worked out from the DNA. The sample holds hundreds of thousands of clones, roughly 82% seen once. This CDR3 comprises 15 residues. Germline-derived CDR1 and CDR2 are LNHNV and YYDKDF (reference sequence). Trimming removed 2 bases from V and 2 bases from J, with 12 bases in between. Sequencing was done on a sample of PBMCs or T cells enriched from blood (not recorded which). This chain connects TRBV15 to TRBJ2-5; D is perhaps TRBD1 (5 bases). This TCR was sampled from a woman in her forties or fifties who had recovered from COVID-19. DNA for the CDR3: TGTGCCACCAGCAGAACCAGGGCCCGACAAGAGACCCAGTACTTC. Residues: CATSRTRARQETQYF. Drawing the rest from reference TRBV15 and TRBJ2-5, the complete variable domain is DAMVIQNPRYQVTQFGKPVTLSCSQTLNHNVMYWYQQKSSQAPKLLFHYYDKDFNNEADTPDNFQSRRPNTSFCFLDIRSPGLGDTAMYLCATSRTRARQETQYFGPGTRLLVL.